Each of the 10 T cell receptor beta chains below was sequenced from the same sample in a study of cytomegalovirus exposure and HLA in healthy donors. The primer mix had 60 Vbeta and 13 Jbeta primers. Generated by immunoSEQ multiplex PCR, the TCRdb table keeps only in-frame clones and is missing some. The sample has more than 50,000 clones, around 68% seen once. The sequenced sample was PBMCs. The receptors were sampled from a man in his forties or fifties in good health and CMV-seropositive.

In its sample, this clone was seen a few times. The chain recombines TRBV10-1 with TRBJ2-7, with D maybe TRBD2 (6 bases). The V gene lost 5 bases and the J gene lost 6 bases, with 17 bases spanning the gap. Per germline, CDR1 WNHNN and CDR2 SYGVQD (reference sequence). The CDR3 has 14 residues. This CDR3 reads CASSPGTSRGEQYF. The CDR3 DNA follows: TGCGCCAGCAGTCCCGGGACGTCGCGGGGCGAGCAGTACTTC.

The V gene is TRBV29-1, the J gene TRBJ2-1, with TRBD2 identical over 10 bases. This CDR3 is built from 15 residues. V was clipped by 3 bases and J by 2 bases; unmatched bases: 4. The germline CDR1 and CDR2 sequences are SQVTM and ANQGSEA. CDR3 sequence reads: CSVDRLAGTYNEQFF. As DNA, the CDR3 is TGCAGCGTTGATCGACTAGCGGGTACCTACAATGAGCAGTTCTTC.

The rearrangement links TRBV4-1 to TRBJ2-2; TRBD1 agrees at 7 bases. CDR3 length: 17 residues. Germline loops: CDR1 MGHRA, CDR2 YSYEKL. Trimming cost V 4 bases and J 7 bases; bases outside gene matches: 15. The CDR3 reads CASSPVGRGHRDGELFF. The CDR3 DNA is TGCGCCAGCAGCCCGGTTGGTAGGGGGCATCGAGACGGGGAGCTGTTTTTT.

The gene calls are TRBV5-1 and TRBJ1-4; 10 positions agree with TRBD1. Germline CDR1 reads SGHRS; CDR2 reads YFSETQ. The J segment lost 7 bases and the V segment lost 0 bases, leaving 3 bases of the junction unmatched. The CDR3 contains 15 residues. The CDR3 loop reads CASSLDGTGVEKLFF. The CDR3 DNA sequence: TGCGCCAGCAGCTTGGATGGGACAGGGGTTGAAAAACTGTTTTTT. Variable domain in full (rest from reference TRBV5-1 and TRBJ1-4): KAGVTQTPRYLIKTRGQQVTLSCSPISGHRSVSWYQQTPGQGLQFLFEYFSETQRNKGNFPGRFSGRQFSNSRSEMNVSTLELGDSALYLCASSLDGTGVEKLFFGSGTQLSVL.

This chain uses TRBV28 with TRBJ2-7, with TRBD2 matching 9 bases. The CDR3 is made up of 15 amino acids. V was pared by 6 bases and J by 3 bases, with 9 bases of the junction left unmatched. Germline CDR1 is MDHEN and CDR2 is SYDVKM. CDR3 nucleotide sequence: TGTGCCAGCAGCGGTGGGCTAGCGGGATACTACGAGCAGTACTTC. Its protein is CASSGGLAGYYEQYF.

V gene TRBV30 combines with J gene TRBJ1-2; D gene ambiguous. The germline V gene encodes CDR1 GTSNPN and CDR2 SVGIG (reference sequence). This CDR3 is 14 amino acids long. V dropped 5 bases and J dropped 6 bases, with 19 bases sitting between them. CDR3 in DNA: TGTGCCTGGGGGCAGGTCATGAAGAACGATGGCTACACCTTC. This codes for CAWGQVMKNDGYTF.

The rearrangement uses TRBV15 and TRBJ2-2, with TRBD2 matching 14 bases. The CDR3 loop spans 19 amino acids. After removal of 2 bases from V and 6 bases from J, the junction contained 11 bases not matched to a gene. Germline V gives CDR1 LNHNV, CDR2 YYDKDF (reference sequence). CDR3 in DNA: TGTGCCACCAGCAGAAAAGCCCAGACTAGCGGGGGGGTAGCCGGGGAGCTGTTTTTT. Protein product: CATSRKAQTSGGVAGELFF.

V and J are TRBV27 and TRBJ1-5, with unresolved D. In germline, CDR1 is MNHEY, CDR2 SMNVEV (reference sequence). Trimming took 4 bases from V and 12 from J, leaving 28 bases between them. The CDR3 is made up of 17 amino acids. The CDR3 protein is CASSSVVGGTRFPRQHF. CDR3 nucleotides: TGTGCCAGCAGTTCTGTGGTTGGCGGCACAAGGTTCCCCCGCCAGCATTTT.

The rearrangement links TRBV10-2 to TRBJ2-7; 9 bases line up with TRBD2. Trimming cost V 8 bases and J 2 bases; bases outside gene matches: 7. The CDR3 is made up of 14 amino acids. CDR1 WSHSY and CDR2 SAAADI come from the germline V gene. CDR3 DNA: TGCGCCAGCCTGATAGCGGGGGTGACCTACGAGCAGTACTTC. This codes for CASLIAGVTYEQYF.

This clone occurred a few times. The chain joins TRBV19 to TRBJ1-5; weak D call: TRBD1 (5 bases). From germline, CDR1 is LNHDA and CDR2 SQIVND (reference sequence). V was pared by 3 bases and J by 6 bases, with 18 bases between. This CDR3 contains 16 residues. CDR3 in DNA: TGTGCCAGTAGTATTTGGCTGGGACTAGGACTTCAGCCCCAGCATTTT. Encoded protein: CASSIWLGLGLQPQHF. Using reference TRBV19 and TRBJ1-5 for the parts outside the CDR3, the full variable domain is DGGITQSPKYLFRKEGQNVTLSCEQNLNHDAMYWYRQDPGQGLRLIYYSQIVNDFQKGDIAEGYSVSREKKESFPLTVTSAQKNPTAFYLCASSIWLGLGLQPQHFGDGTRLSIL.